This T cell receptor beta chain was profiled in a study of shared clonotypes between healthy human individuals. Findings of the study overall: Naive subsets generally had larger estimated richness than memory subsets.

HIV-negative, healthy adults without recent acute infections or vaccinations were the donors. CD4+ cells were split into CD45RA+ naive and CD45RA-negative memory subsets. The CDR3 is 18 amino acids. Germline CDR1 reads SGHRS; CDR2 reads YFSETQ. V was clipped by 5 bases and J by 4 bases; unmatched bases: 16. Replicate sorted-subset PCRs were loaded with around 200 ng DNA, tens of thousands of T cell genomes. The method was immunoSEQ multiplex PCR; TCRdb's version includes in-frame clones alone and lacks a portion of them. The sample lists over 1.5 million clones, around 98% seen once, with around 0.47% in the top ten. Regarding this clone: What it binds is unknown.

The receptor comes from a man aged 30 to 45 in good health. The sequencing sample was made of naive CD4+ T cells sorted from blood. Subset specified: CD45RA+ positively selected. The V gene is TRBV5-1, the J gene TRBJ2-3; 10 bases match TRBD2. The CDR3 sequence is CASSWEREGSSAADTQYF. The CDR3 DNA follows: TGCGCCAGCAGTTGGGAGCGGGAGGGCAGTTCCGCCGCAGATACGCAGTATTTT.